Sequencing of this T cell receptor beta chain was carried out in a study of CXCR3-negative and CXCR3-positive naive CD8 T cells. Study-wide background: The dataset comprises some 130 million TRB reads in total, with about 1.5 +/- 0.3 million reads per library. Study observations and caveats: The study found comparably high diversity in both naive subsets and much lower diversity in memory CD8+ cells. A higher hydrophobicity marked the TRB CDR3s of CXCR3-positive naive cells versus CXCR3-negative naive cells.

Details on this clonotype: What it binds is not known.

The CDR3 extends over 15 amino acids. CDR1 ENHRY and CDR2 SYGVKD come from the germline V gene. With UMI labels, 5' RACE was used to prepare the TRB cDNA libraries. One entry per CDR3 protein, without DNA, is what TCRdb gives after re-calling the 5' RACE reads. In all, the sample yields approximately 89,000 distinct CDR3 sequences. Sorting was done in triplicate for each CD8+ T cell subset (roughly 300,000 cells each). CD45RO-CCR7+CD27+CD95- marked naive CD8+ T cells. The receptor was isolated from a human donor in good health. Some clones in this sample may be carry-over from other donors' samples. The sample was naive CXCR3+ CD8+ T cells from blood. Subset denoted: CD45RO-CCR7+CD27+CD95- naive CD8+ T cells expressing CXCR3 (TNR3+). V and J are TRBV10-3 and TRBJ1-5. CDR3 residues: CAISESPDSNQPQHF.